The rows below give T cell receptor beta chains drawn from one sample of a study. TCRdb reprocessed the RT-PCR reads with MiXCR, giving one entry per CDR3 protein. In the table there are hundreds of thousands of distinct CDR3 sequences, approximately 15% of which are singletons. Sequenced material: memory CD4+ T cells from blood. The source of these receptors is a female donor in good health, serving as a healthy control. Both conserved end residues are part of each CDR3. Each record gives: V gene, D gene, clone size, J gene, CDR3 length, CDR3 protein, CDR3 DNA. A D gene is named only where the DNA matches it firmly. Where a row states a size, it is once, few, many or the class of an expanded clone; other rows omit it.

TRBV12-3/TRBV12-4	TRBD2	many	TRBJ2-7	15	CASSEGLAGLYEQYF	TGTGCCAGCAGCGAAGGACTAGCGGGGCTCTACGAGCAGTACTTC
TRBV6-5	TRBD1	few	TRBJ1-1	16	CASSLTFGTGDTEAFF	TGTGCCAGCAGTTTAACCTTCGGGACAGGCGACACTGAAGCTTTCTTT
TRBV4-1	TRBD1	many	TRBJ2-7	17	CASSTPSGQGVPREQYF	TGCGCCAGCAGTACGCCTTCAGGACAGGGCGTCCCTAGGGAGCAGTACTTC
TRBV12-3/TRBV12-4	TRBD1	few	TRBJ1-5	16	CASSPIQGTGNQPQHF	TGTGCCAGCAGTCCGATACAGGGGACCGGCAATCAGCCCCAGCATTTT
TRBV5-1	TRBD2	many	TRBJ2-7	13	CASSVGEGHEQYF	TGCGCCAGCAGTGTGGGGGAGGGCCACGAGCAGTACTTC
TRBV20-1	TRBD2	-	TRBJ2-4	19	CSAPRGGLAGGLAKNIQYF	TGCAGTGCGCCCCGGGGGGGACTAGCGGGAGGTCTAGCCAAAAACATTCAGTACTTC
TRBV20-1	-	-	TRBJ2-4	15	CSAKSVKAAKNIQYF	TGCAGTGCTAAATCCGTCAAGGCGGCCAAAAACATTCAGTACTTC
TRBV10-3	-	many	TRBJ1-2	15	CAISDPGLFLYGYTF	TGTGCCATCAGTGACCCCGGACTGTTTCTCTATGGCTACACCTTC
TRBV10-2	TRBD1	many	TRBJ2-2	15	CASSATGQGTGELFF	TGCGCCAGCAGTGCCACGGGACAGGGGACCGGGGAGCTGTTTTTT
TRBV20-1	TRBD2	-	TRBJ2-1	16	CSASSPTSGKYNEQFF	TGCAGTGCTAGCTCACCAACTAGCGGGAAGTACAATGAGCAGTTCTTC
TRBV13	TRBD2	few	TRBJ2-7	14	CASSLSGTGRGQYF	TGTGCCAGCAGCCTTAGCGGGACGGGACGGGGGCAGTACTTC